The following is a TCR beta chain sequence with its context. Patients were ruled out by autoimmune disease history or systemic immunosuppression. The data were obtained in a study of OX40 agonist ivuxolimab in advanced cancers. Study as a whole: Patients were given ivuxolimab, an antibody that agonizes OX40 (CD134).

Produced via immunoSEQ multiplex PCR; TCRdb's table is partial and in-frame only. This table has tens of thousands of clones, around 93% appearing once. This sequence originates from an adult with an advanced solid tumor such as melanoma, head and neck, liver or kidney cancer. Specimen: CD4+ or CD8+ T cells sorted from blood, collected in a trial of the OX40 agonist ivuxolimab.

The CDR3 nucleotides are TGCGCCAGCAGTGCGTCAGGGGGAGGCGGGGAGCTGTTTTTT. Residues: CASSASGGGGELFF. The rearrangement uses TRBV10-2 and TRBJ2-2; tentative D call: TRBD1 (7 bases). The V end lost 4 bases, the J end lost 7 bases, and 13 bases lay between the germline ends. CDR1 and CDR2 from the germline V gene are WSHSY and SAAADI. This CDR3 comprises 14 residues.